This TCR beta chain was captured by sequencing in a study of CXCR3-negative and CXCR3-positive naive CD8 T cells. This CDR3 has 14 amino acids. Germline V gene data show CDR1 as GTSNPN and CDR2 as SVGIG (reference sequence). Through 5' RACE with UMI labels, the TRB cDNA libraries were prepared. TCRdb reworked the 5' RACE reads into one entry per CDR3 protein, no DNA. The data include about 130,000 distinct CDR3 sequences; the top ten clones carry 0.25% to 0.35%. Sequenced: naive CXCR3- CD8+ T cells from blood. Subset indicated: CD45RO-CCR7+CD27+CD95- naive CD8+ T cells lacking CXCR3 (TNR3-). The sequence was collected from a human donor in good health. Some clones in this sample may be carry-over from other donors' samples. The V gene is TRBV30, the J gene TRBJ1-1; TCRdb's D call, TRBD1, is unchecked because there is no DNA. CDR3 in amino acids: CAWSSGQGVSEAFF.